One and the same sample provided the 18 T cell receptor beta chains below, sequenced in a study of T cells after yellow fever vaccination. TCRdb ran MiXCR on the 5' RACE reads and lists one entry per CDR3 protein. The sample has around 600,000 distinct CDR3 sequences, approximately 13% seen once. The input for sequencing was PBMCs, taken on the day of the yellow fever booster vaccination. Receptors were obtained from a man aged 25 to 40 who received the YFV17D yellow fever vaccine.

The chain joins TRBV6-2 or TRBV6-3 to TRBJ2-1; 9 nucleotides agree with TRBD2. The V and J ends lost 4 bases and 7 bases, in that order; junction bases with no gene match: 11. Germline V gene data show CDR1 as MNHEY and CDR2 as SVGEGT. There are 16 residues in the CDR3. CDR3 amino acids: CASSSHASGRFNEQFF. The DNA for the CDR3 is TGTGCCAGCAGTTCCCATGCGAGCGGGAGGTTTAATGAGCAGTTCTTC.

This clonotype showed up just a few times. The chain combines TRBV6-5 with TRBJ1-1; no reliable D call. This CDR3 comprises 16 residues. Trimming removed 2 bases from V and 0 bases from J, with 13 bases in between. Germline V gene lookup returns CDR1 MNHEY and CDR2 SVGAGI. The CDR3, as DNA: TGTGCCAGCAGTTACGGGCAGAGCTCCATGAACACTGAAGCTTTCTTT. Translating it yields CASSYGQSSMNTEAFF.

This clonotype was detected only a few times. The genes are TRBV5-3 and TRBJ2-1; D is perhaps TRBD2 (6 bases). TRBV5-3 carries the ORF label, with uncertain function. V was pared by 1 base and J by 9 bases, with 14 bases between. This CDR3 contains 14 residues. The CDR3 sequence: CARSLLAGFGEQFF. The CDR3 DNA follows: TGTGCCAGAAGCTTGCTTGCGGGATTCGGTGAGCAGTTCTTC.

This clonotype was observed a handful of times. J is TRBJ2-1 and V is TRBV7-2, with 8 bases fitting TRBD2. This CDR3 contains 14 residues. V trimming: 8 bases; J trimming: 9 bases; junction bases outside the gene matches: 12. Germline loops: CDR1 SGHTA, CDR2 FQGNSA. CDR3 amino acids: CASVQGAGRAEQFF. CDR3 in DNA: TGTGCCAGCGTACAGGGAGCCGGGAGGGCTGAGCAGTTCTTC. The full variable domain, its missing parts supplied by reference TRBV7-2 and TRBJ2-1, is GAGVSQSPSNKVTEKGKDVELRCDPISGHTALYWYRQSLGQGLEFLIYFQGNSAPDKSGLPSDRFSAERTGGSVSTLTIQRTQQEDSAVYLCASVQGAGRAEQFFGPGTRLTVL.

This chain uses TRBV9 with TRBJ2-7; D may correspond to TRBD1 or TRBD2 (5 bases each). The V gene lost 4 bases and the J gene lost 6 bases, with 20 bases spanning the gap. Looked up from germline, CDR1 is SGDLS and CDR2 is YYNGEE. The CDR3 has 15 amino acids. CDR3 sequence: CASSSSLRDDSEQYF. The CDR3 coding sequence is TGTGCCAGCAGCTCCTCCCTCAGGGACGATTCCGAGCAGTACTTC.

This chain uses TRBV3-1 with TRBJ1-2; D gene ambiguous. The germline V gene has CDR1 LGHDT and CDR2 YNNKEL (reference sequence). The CDR3 totals 13 residues. Trimming cost V 1 base and J 4 bases, with 7 bases left between them. CDR3 nucleotide sequence: TGTGCCAGCAGCCAAGCCAAACGCTATGGCTACACCTTC. Protein product: CASSQAKRYGYTF.

This chain connects TRBV7-2 to TRBJ2-3; 8 bases are shared with TRBD1. The trim removed 6 bases at V and 0 bases at J, leaving 5 bases unmatched. The CDR3 consists of 15 residues. The germline CDR1 and CDR2 sequences are SGHTA and FQGNSA. As DNA, the CDR3 is TGTGCCAGCAGAAAGACAGGGGCTAGCACAGATACGCAGTATTTT. Translated, it gives CASRKTGASTDTQYF.

A few counts support this clonotype. This sequence joins TRBV7-3 and TRBJ1-1; D remains unclear. The ends were cut back, 2 bases at V and 8 bases at J, with 12 bases in the middle. This CDR3 has 13 amino acids. From germline, CDR1 is SGHTA and CDR2 FQGTGA. The CDR3 nucleotides are TGTGCCAGCAGCTTATACGGCGCAGACGAAGCTTTCTTT. The encoded protein is CASSLYGADEAFF.

This clonotype was picked up a small number of times. The J gene is TRBJ1-2, the V gene TRBV7-2; 9 bases line up with TRBD1. Trimming removed 5 bases from V and 5 bases from J; junction bases left unmatched: 9. The CDR3 is made up of 15 amino acids. Germline CDR1 reads SGHTA; CDR2 reads FQGNSA. The CDR3 nucleotides are TGTGCCAGCAGCGTCACCCCGGGGACAGGGTATGGCTACACCTTC. This sequence encodes CASSVTPGTGYGYTF.

The CDR3: CSARGLADSYEQYF. The DNA of the CDR3 is TGCAGTGCTAGAGGACTAGCGGATTCCTACGAGCAGTACTTC. The chain employs TRBV20-1 and TRBJ2-7; TRBD2 matches 9 bases. From germline, CDR1 is DFQATT and CDR2 SNEGSKA (reference sequence). V gave up 1 base and J gave up 1 base; unmatched junction bases: 2. The length of the CDR3 is 14 residues.

This clonotype was seen more than once but under ten times. The junction departs from germline at one end; a sequencing error may be responsible. The CDR3 loop reads CASSIVPKDRQSF. DNA of the CDR3: TGTGCCAGTAGTATAGTACCCAAGGACAGGCAAAGCTTT. The chain has TRBV19 and TRBJ1-1; 7 bases agree with TRBD1. In germline, CDR1 is LNHDA, CDR2 SQIVND (reference sequence). The CDR3 has 13 residues. The entire variable domain, with the rest obtained from reference TRBV19 and TRBJ1-1, is as follows: DGGITQSPKYLFRKEGQNVTLSCEQNLNHDAMYWYRQDPGQGLRLIYYSQIVNDFQKGDIAEGYSVSREKKESFPLTVTSAQKNPTAFYLCASSIVPKDRQSFGQGTRLTVV.

The chain has TRBV5-1 and TRBJ2-3; 8 bases fit TRBD1. V lost 0 bases and J lost 6; bases outside the gene matches: 9. Per germline, CDR1 SGHRS and CDR2 YFSETQ. This CDR3 has 16 residues. The CDR3 here is CASSLAMGQAGDTQYF. CDR3 sequence (DNA): TGCGCCAGCAGCTTGGCCATGGGACAGGCTGGGGATACGCAGTATTTT.

This sequence joins TRBV20-1 and TRBJ2-5; possible D gene TRBD2, 5 bases. Looked up from germline, CDR1 is DFQATT and CDR2 is SNEGSKA (reference sequence). Trimming cost V 0 bases and J 3 bases, with 8 bases left between them. This CDR3 spans 13 amino acids. CDR3: CSARDGGEETQYF. The DNA for the CDR3 is TGCAGTGCTAGAGATGGAGGTGAAGAGACCCAGTACTTC.

This clonotype was seen a handful of times. The chain is built from TRBV28 and TRBJ2-7; tentatively, D is TRBD2 (6 bases). Deletions cut 8 bases from V and 3 bases from J, with 14 bases between. Germline V gene sequence: CDR1 MDHEN, CDR2 SYDVKM. This CDR3 has 13 residues. CDR3 sequence reads: CASLVGGGYEQYF. The CDR3 DNA reads TGTGCCAGCCTCGTGGGAGGCGGCTACGAGCAGTACTTC.

This clonotype was counted a few times. This sequence joins TRBV20-1 and TRBJ2-3, with TRBD1 as a possible D gene (5 bases). CDR3 length: 12 amino acids. From germline, CDR1 is DFQATT and CDR2 SNEGSKA (reference sequence). CDR3 in DNA: TGCATGACGAGCAGGGTTGCAGATACGCAGTATTTT. Protein: CMTSRVADTQYF.

The V gene is TRBV4-3, the J gene TRBJ2-7; D unclear. The CDR3 is 13 residues long. V lost 0 bases, J lost 6 bases, and 9 bases lay in between. The germline gives CDR1 LGHNA, CDR2 YSLEER. This chain's CDR3 is CASSQETGSEQYF. For the CDR3, the DNA is TGCGCCAGCAGCCAAGAAACTGGTTCCGAGCAGTACTTC.

In its sample, this clonotype was seen a few times. The CDR3 loop is CASSWDRMNTEAFF. The CDR3 DNA reads TGTGCCAGCAGTTGGGACAGGATGAACACTGAAGCTTTCTTT. J is TRBJ1-1 and V is TRBV27; 8 bases fit TRBD1. V dropped 4 bases and J dropped 0; count of bases not matched to a gene: 1. The CDR3 runs to 14 residues. Germline V gene data show CDR1 as MNHEY and CDR2 as SMNVEV (reference sequence).

The table lists this clonotype with a few counts. The V call is TRBV20-1, the J call TRBJ2-4; 8 bases are shared with TRBD1. Germline V gene data show CDR1 as DFQATT and CDR2 as SNEGSKA (reference sequence). CDR3 size: 14 residues. Germline trimming cut 4 bases from V and 9 bases from J; bases unmatched to any gene: 11. The CDR3 DNA follows: TGCAGTGCTATTCGACAGGGGCGCGAAGGCATTCAGTACTTC. Translating gives CSAIRQGREGIQYF.